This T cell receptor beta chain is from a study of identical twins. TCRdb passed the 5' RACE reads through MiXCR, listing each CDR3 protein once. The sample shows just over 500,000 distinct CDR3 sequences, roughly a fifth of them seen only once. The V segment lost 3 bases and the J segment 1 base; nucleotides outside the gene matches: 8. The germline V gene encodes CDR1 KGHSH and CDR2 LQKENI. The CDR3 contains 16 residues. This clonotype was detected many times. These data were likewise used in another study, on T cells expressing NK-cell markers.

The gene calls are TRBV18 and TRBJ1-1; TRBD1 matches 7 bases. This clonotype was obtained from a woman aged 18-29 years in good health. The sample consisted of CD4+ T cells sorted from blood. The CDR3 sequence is CASSPWTGAGNTEAFF. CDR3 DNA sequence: TGTGCCAGCTCACCGTGGACAGGAGCTGGGAACACTGAAGCTTTCTTT.